One and the same sample provided the 20 T cell receptor beta chains below, sequenced in a study of T cells in localized non-small cell lung cancer (dated by TCRdb to the early 2020s). The library was produced with the immunoSEQ multiplex PCR assay. TCRdb provides this immuneACCESS table in a form limited to in-frame rearrangements. Some clones are lacking; in checked studies, under half of them reflect an unresolved V gene, and why the rest are absent is not known. The table for this sample lists about 31,000 clones; roughly nine tenths of them were counted only once. 10% of the sample goes to the ten largest clones. Sequencing used peripheral blood, obtained before any cancer treatment. The receptor source for this set is a woman aged 35 to 69 with stage I lung adenocarcinoma.

V usage is TRBV5-1 and J usage is TRBJ2-7; 9 bases match TRBD1. Trimming cost V 4 bases and J 3 bases; bases outside gene matches: 8. Germline V CDR1 and CDR2: SGHRS, YFSETQ. The CDR3 runs 15 residues. CDR3 DNA: TGCGCCAGCAGCCTCTCCGGGACAGGGCACTACGAGCAGTACTTC. It specifies CASSLSGTGHYEQYF.

This chain uses TRBV19 with TRBJ2-5; 7 positions match TRBD2. V was pared by 5 bases and J by 6 bases, with 9 bases of the junction left unmatched. This CDR3 has 14 residues. Germline V CDR1 and CDR2: LNHDA, SQIVND (reference sequence). This chain's CDR3 is CASSSGRADKTQYF. Written as DNA, the CDR3 is TGTGCCAGTAGTTCGGGGAGGGCCGATAAGACCCAGTACTTC.

The gene calls are TRBV6-5 and TRBJ1-1, with a tentative D call TRBD1 (6 bases). CDR3 length: 15 residues. Germline V gene data show CDR1 as MNHEY and CDR2 as SVGAGI. The V gene lost 6 bases and the J gene lost 1 base, with 15 bases spanning the gap. CDR3 sequence reads: CASRITGTQNTEAFF. CDR3 sequence (DNA): TGTGCCAGCAGAATCACCGGGACACAGAACACTGAAGCTTTCTTT.

The count of this clone is one. V is TRBV28 and J is TRBJ1-5; 7 bases are a match to TRBD1. The CDR3 length is 16 residues. J was trimmed by 11 bases and V by 1 base; bases with no gene match: 14. Germline CDR1 reads MDHEN; CDR2 reads SYDVKM. The CDR3 reads CASSLSGGHQGGAQHF. The CDR3 DNA reads TGTGCCAGCAGTTTATCGGGAGGCCATCAGGGGGGGGCCCAGCATTTT.

This clone was observed a few times. The V and J genes are TRBV27 and TRBJ2-1, with a possible D match to TRBD1 (6 bases). The CDR3 has 13 residues. Germline CDR1 is MNHEY and CDR2 is SMNVEV (reference sequence). V lost 5 bases and J 12 bases, leaving 17 bases between the germline ends. This CDR3 is CASSAQGRVRQFF. In DNA, the CDR3 is TGTGCCAGCAGTGCACAGGGCCGAGTCCGGCAGTTCTTC.

The V and J genes are TRBV27 and TRBJ2-3; 7 nucleotides align to TRBD1. V lost 6 bases and J lost 1; bases outside the gene matches: 7. CDR1 MNHEY and CDR2 SMNVEV come from the germline V gene (reference sequence). The CDR3 has 15 amino acids. The CDR3 sequence is CASRPRQGGTDTQYF. For the CDR3, the DNA is TGTGCCAGCAGGCCCCGACAGGGAGGCACAGATACGCAGTATTTT.

This chain joins TRBV15 and TRBJ2-1; 10 bases agree with TRBD1. The CDR3 length is 15 residues. V shed 5 bases, J shed 8 bases, and the junction held 9 bases outside the gene matches. Germline V gives CDR1 LNHNV, CDR2 YYDKDF (reference sequence). The CDR3 region is CATSSRDRGKDEQFF. The CDR3 DNA reads as TGTGCCACCAGCTCCCGGGACAGGGGAAAAGATGAGCAGTTCTTC.

The chain is built from TRBV19 and TRBJ2-2; TRBD1 might be the D (6 bases). The V gene lost 0 bases and the J gene lost 5 bases, with 7 bases spanning the gap. Germline V lookup: CDR1 LNHDA, CDR2 SQIVND (reference sequence). There are 14 residues in the CDR3. DNA of the CDR3: TGTGCCAGTAGTATAGAGGGGGCTACCGGGGAGCTGTTTTTT. This sequence encodes CASSIEGATGELFF.

The chain employs TRBV5-1 and TRBJ2-1; D not certain. The V gene's germline CDR1 is SGHRS and CDR2 YFSETQ. The germline V and J ends were trimmed by 6 bases and 4 bases, with 5 bases remaining between them. The CDR3 length is 11 residues. The DNA for the CDR3 is TGCGCCAGCACCGAGTACAATGAGCAGTTCTTC. Translated, it gives CASTEYNEQFF.

This clone was recorded once. This chain uses TRBV2 with TRBJ1-1; TRBD1 might be the D (6 bases). V was trimmed by 8 bases and J by 8 bases, leaving 18 bases between them. Germline V gives CDR1 SNHLY, CDR2 FYNNEI. There are 13 residues in the CDR3. CDR3 coding DNA: TGTGCCAGCGAAATATTAGGGGGTTGGGAAGCTTTCTTT. This encodes CASEILGGWEAFF.

This chain joins TRBV10-3 and TRBJ1-1; 8 positions agree with TRBD1. The CDR3 contains 16 residues. Germline values: CDR1 ENHRY, CDR2 SYGVKD. V dropped 3 bases and J dropped 0; count of bases not matched to a gene: 6. The CDR3 loop reads CAISEWTGTLNTEAFF. For the CDR3, the DNA is TGTGCCATCAGTGAATGGACAGGGACCCTGAACACTGAAGCTTTCTTT.

V usage is TRBV27 and J usage is TRBJ2-1; D unclear. CDR3 length equals 11 residues. V lost 3 bases to trimming and J lost 5 bases, with 2 bases between them. Looked up from germline, CDR1 is MNHEY and CDR2 is SMNVEV (reference sequence). This chain's CDR3 is CASSFHNEQFF. CDR3 nucleotides: TGTGCCAGCAGTTTCCACAATGAGCAGTTCTTC.

V is TRBV7-8 and J is TRBJ2-7; the D is unclear. The CDR3 has 13 amino acids. Germline V gene data show CDR1 as SGHVS and CDR2 as FQNEAQ. Trimming removed 5 bases at V and 0 bases at J, with 8 bases between. This CDR3 is CASSRGLSYEQYF. For the CDR3, the DNA is TGTGCCAGCAGCCGAGGCCTCTCCTACGAGCAGTACTTC.

The genes are TRBV5-8 and TRBJ1-6, with TRBD1 matching 7 bases. The CDR3 is 15 residues long. V lost 5 bases to trimming and J lost 9 bases; unmatched junction nucleotides: 11. Germline loops: CDR1 SGHTS, CDR2 YDEGEE. The chain's CDR3 is CASSLGGTAASPLHF. DNA for the CDR3: TGTGCCAGCAGTTTAGGAGGGACAGCCGCTTCACCCCTCCACTTT.

This chain uses TRBV19 with TRBJ2-7; possible D gene TRBD2, 5 bases. Germline V gene sequence: CDR1 LNHDA, CDR2 SQIVND (reference sequence). The CDR3 contains 12 residues. V was pared by 5 bases and J by 0 bases, with 5 bases between. This CDR3 reads CASSRGSYEQYF. The CDR3 DNA reads as TGTGCCAGTAGTCGGGGCTCCTACGAGCAGTACTTC.

The chain carries TRBV7-9 and TRBJ2-1, with 15 bases fitting TRBD2. The CDR3 covers 18 residues. The trim removed 5 bases at V and 0 bases at J, leaving 5 bases unmatched. Germline CDR1 SEHNR, CDR2 FQNEAQ (reference sequence). The CDR3 bases are TGTGCCAGCAGCCCCGGGACTAGCGGGGGGCCCTCCTACAATGAGCAGTTCTTC. It translates to CASSPGTSGGPSYNEQFF.

This clone turned up a few times. The gene calls are TRBV29-1 and TRBJ2-7; 7 bases line up with TRBD2. Trimming took 3 bases from V and 0 from J; bases not matched to a gene: 2. CDR3 length: 13 residues. Per germline, CDR1 SQVTM and CDR2 ANQGSEA. This CDR3 reads CSVDRGSSYEQYF. The CDR3 region has the DNA TGCAGCGTTGATCGCGGGAGCTCCTACGAGCAGTACTTC.

The gene calls are TRBV28 and TRBJ2-3; the match to TRBD1 covers 12 bases. J gave up 5 bases and V 7 bases, and 7 bases lay outside the gene matches. CDR3 size: 15 residues. CDR1 and CDR2 (germline): MDHEN, SYDVKM. The CDR3 DNA sequence: TGTGCCAGCAAACCCGGGACAGGGGGCGAAGATACGCAGTATTTT. Residues: CASKPGTGGEDTQYF.

This chain connects TRBV15 to TRBJ1-1; 10 bases are shared with TRBD1. In germline, CDR1 is LNHNV, CDR2 YYDKDF (reference sequence). CDR3 length equals 15 residues. The junction had 4 bases not matched to a gene; V was cut back by 1 base and J by 5 bases. The DNA of the CDR3 is TGTGCCACCAGCAGAGCGACAGGGGGCTATACTGAAGCTTTCTTT. It yields the protein CATSRATGGYTEAFF.

The chain has TRBV18 and TRBJ2-7; D is unresolved. This CDR3 is 15 amino acids long. Trimming removed 3 bases from V and 0 bases from J, with 12 bases in between. Per the germline V gene, CDR1 is KGHSH and CDR2 is LQKENI. CDR3 loop: CASSPTELSSYEQYF. DNA for the CDR3: TGTGCCAGCTCACCTACCGAACTAAGCTCCTACGAGCAGTACTTC.